A single sample gave rise to the 25 T cell receptor beta chains below, sequenced in a study of beta chain features in type 1 diabetes. Isolated RNA was reverse transcribed in full, so expressed TCRB transcripts were sequenced. TCRdb's copy holds only in-frame clones and misses some; the assay was immunoSEQ multiplex PCR. The sample holds about 150,000 clones; around 10% are singletons and the top ten take around 2%. What was sequenced was central memory CD4+ T cells from blood. Every receptor here comes from a man younger than 35 in good health.

This clone was found a few times. The chain employs TRBV5-4 and TRBJ2-3; D assignment may be TRBD1 or TRBD2 (5 bases each). The V gene lost 3 bases and the J gene lost 5 bases, with 19 bases spanning the gap. Germline CDR1 is SGHNT and CDR2 is YYREEE (reference sequence). CDR3 length: 16 amino acids. The CDR3 DNA follows: TGTGCCAGCAGCTACCCGGGACGGACCACCGGAGATACGCAGTATTTT. Protein sequence: CASSYPGRTTGDTQYF.

This clone was counted between two and nine times. V and J are TRBV25-1 and TRBJ2-7; 7 bases map to TRBD1. The germline V gene encodes CDR1 MGHDK and CDR2 SYGVNS. V trimming: 7 bases; J trimming: 5 bases; junction bases outside the gene matches: 5. The CDR3 contains 12 residues. The chain's CDR3 is CASTRTGNEQYF. In nucleotides, the CDR3 is TGTGCCAGCACGAGGACAGGAAACGAGCAGTACTTC.

Comment on this clone: It is unclear where the CDR3 begins or ends on the DNA, so no DNA is shown, and the CDR3 is as TCRdb lists it. The CDR3 loop is CASILEGSNNEQFF. This chain connects TRBV9 to TRBJ2-1; the table gives TRBD2 as D, unverified against the DNA. From germline, CDR1 is SGDLS and CDR2 YYNGEE. Inclusive of both ends, the CDR3 amounts to 14 amino acids.

This clone was observed a few times. The V call is TRBV6-5, the J call TRBJ2-7, with D possibly matching TRBD1 (5 bases). Trimming pared 6 bases from V and 3 bases from J, leaving 12 bases between. The CDR3 is 13 amino acids. CDR1 and CDR2 (germline): MNHEY, SVGAGI. The CDR3 DNA reads TGTGCCAGCAGACCCACAGGAAACTACGAGCAGTACTTC. Translation gives CASRPTGNYEQYF.

This sequence joins TRBV9 and TRBJ2-5; D might be TRBD1 (5 bases). Per the germline V gene, CDR1 is SGDLS and CDR2 is YYNGEE. This CDR3 is 13 amino acids long. V lost 4 bases to trimming and J lost 8 bases, with 15 bases between them. In DNA, the CDR3 is TGTGCCAGCAGCCGCCCAGGGTCAGAAACCCAGTACTTC. Amino acid sequence: CASSRPGSETQYF.

The chain combines TRBV6-6 with TRBJ1-4, with D hard to call. Germline loops: CDR1 MNHNY, CDR2 SVGAGI (reference sequence). CDR3 length equals 9 residues. V gave up 8 bases and J gave up 7 bases, with 2 bases separating them. The CDR3 DNA is TGTGCCAGCGGTGAAAAACTGTTTTTT. As protein: CASGEKLFF.

The rearrangement joins TRBV7-3 to TRBJ1-2, with a possible D match to TRBD1 (6 bases). This CDR3 is 14 amino acids long. V lost 1 base to trimming and J lost 4 bases, with 10 bases between them. Germline loops: CDR1 SGHTA, CDR2 FQGTGA. In DNA form, the CDR3 reads TGTGCCAGCAGCTTAAGTTCAGGGGTCTATGGCTACACCTTC. Translation: CASSLSSGVYGYTF.

This clone showed up just a few times. The chain is built from TRBV11-2 and TRBJ1-2; 7 bases are shared with TRBD1. The CDR3 runs to 15 residues. Germline V gives CDR1 SGHAT, CDR2 FQNNGV. V lost 2 bases and J lost 1; bases outside the gene matches: 4. The CDR3 DNA follows: TGTGCCAGCAGCTTAATGTACAGGGGTAACTATGGCTACACCTTC. Protein: CASSLMYRGNYGYTF.

This clone was detected ten times or more. The CDR3 DNA sequence: TGTGCCAGCAGTTTACCAGGGATGAACACTGAAGCTTTCTTT. Translation gives CASSLPGMNTEAFF. The V call is TRBV28, the J call TRBJ1-1, with a possible D match to TRBD1 (5 bases). The ends were cut back, 2 bases at V and 0 bases at J, with 7 bases in the middle. CDR3 length equals 14 residues. Germline lookup yields CDR1 MDHEN and CDR2 SYDVKM.

There are many counts of this clone. The chain recombines TRBV14 with TRBJ2-5, with D unclear. The CDR3 totals 14 residues. V was clipped by 0 bases and J by 7 bases, with 12 bases between them. CDR1 is SGHDN, CDR2 FVKESK, per germline. The chain's CDR3 is CASSQDPLGGTQYF. The DNA of the CDR3 is TGTGCCAGCAGCCAAGATCCGTTAGGCGGGACCCAGTACTTC.

This clone was seen more than once but under ten times. The chain combines TRBV7-9 with TRBJ1-6; no clear D. V lost 0 bases and J 7 bases, leaving 10 bases between the germline ends. The germline V gene has CDR1 SEHNR and CDR2 FQNEAQ (reference sequence). The CDR3 spans 15 residues. This CDR3 is CASSLASSGNSPLHF. The CDR3 DNA reads as TGTGCCAGCAGCTTAGCGTCCTCGGGGAATTCACCCCTCCACTTT.

The chain employs TRBV14 and TRBJ2-7; D ambiguous. Germline-derived CDR1 and CDR2 are SGHDN and FVKESK. The V end lost 6 bases, the J end lost 1 base, and 13 bases lay between the germline ends. This CDR3 spans 14 amino acids. The CDR3 DNA is TGTGCCAGCAGTTTCGGCACAGTATCCTACGAGCAGTACTTC. Its protein product is CASSFGTVSYEQYF.

This clone was observed a few times. The chain uses TRBV7-9 and TRBJ1-1, with D uncertain. The V gene lost 5 bases and the J gene lost 0 bases, with 7 bases spanning the gap. Germline V gene data show CDR1 as SEHNR and CDR2 as FQNEAQ (reference sequence). The CDR3 extends over 13 amino acids. CDR3 sequence reads: CASSRGLNTEAFF. The CDR3 region has the DNA TGTGCCAGCAGCCGTGGGCTGAACACTGAAGCTTTCTTT.

The chain recombines TRBV6-5 with TRBJ2-3; either TRBD1 or TRBD2 may supply D (5 bases each). The V end lost 5 bases, the J end lost 2 bases, and 11 bases lay between the germline ends. Germline-derived CDR1 and CDR2 are MNHEY and SVGAGI. This CDR3 is built from 14 residues. The chain's CDR3 is CASSRGKNTDTQYF. DNA of the CDR3: TGTGCCAGCAGTCGGGGCAAGAACACAGATACGCAGTATTTT.

To note about this clone: Compared with germline, one end of the junction differs, possibly owing to a read error. The rearrangement uses TRBV25-1 and TRBJ2-1; 10 nucleotides match TRBD1. The CDR3 has 9 residues. Germline V gene data show CDR1 as MGHDK and CDR2 as SYGVNS. CDR3 residues: CASTGTGVF. DNA of the CDR3: TGTGCCAGCACCGGGACAGGGGTCTTC.

This clone was recorded a few times. This may arise from a read error, as a much more abundant clone is one base away. Other DNA variants within this sample encode the same CDR3. V usage is TRBV9 and J usage is TRBJ2-7; TRBD2 agrees at 8 bases. Germline V gene lookup returns CDR1 SGDLS and CDR2 YYNGEE. The CDR3 is made up of 13 amino acids. The V and J ends lost 4 bases and 7 bases, in that order; junction bases with no gene match: 7. For the CDR3, the DNA is TGTGCCAGCAGCTCCCCGGGGGGGGTTGAGCAGTACTTC. The encoded protein is CASSSPGGVEQYF. The entire variable domain, with the rest obtained from reference TRBV9 and TRBJ2-7, is as follows: DSGVTQTPKHLITATGQRVTLRCSPRSGDLSVYWYQQSLDQGLQFLIQYYNGEERAKGNILERFSAQQFPDLHSELNLSSLELGDSALYFCASSSPGGVEQYFGPGTRLTVT.

The V call is TRBV28, the J call TRBJ2-4; TRBD1 matches 8 bases. CDR3 length equals 18 residues. Germline V gene data show CDR1 as MDHEN and CDR2 as SYDVKM. V was clipped by 0 bases and J by 1 base; unmatched bases: 8. CDR3 DNA: TGTGCCAGCAGTTTATGGCGGGTCCAGGGGGCGGCCAAAAACATTCAGTACTTC. This codes for CASSLWRVQGAAKNIQYF.

This clone appeared a few times. The rearrangement uses TRBV6-1 and TRBJ2-3; possibly TRBD1 or TRBD2 for D (5 bases each). Trimming pared 7 bases from V and 2 bases from J, leaving 13 bases between. The CDR3 length is 14 residues. Germline values: CDR1 MNHNS, CDR2 SASEGT. CDR3 loop: CASIRGVVTDTQYF. CDR3 DNA sequence: TGTGCCAGCATAAGAGGGGTGGTCACAGATACGCAGTATTTT.

In this sample, this clone turned up a few times. The CDR3 sequence: CASSAGTGGIRTQYF. The DNA of the CDR3 is TGTGCCAGCAGCGCCGGGACTGGGGGGATAAGGACCCAGTACTTC. The chain links TRBV7-2 to TRBJ2-5, with a weak D call TRBD2 (6 bases). The CDR3 runs 15 residues. Germline V gene lookup returns CDR1 SGHTA and CDR2 FQGNSA. V was cut by 5 bases and J by 7 bases, with 20 bases left in between.

This clone occurred a few times. This chain links TRBV29-1 with TRBJ2-7, with D hard to call. Trimming left V 4 bases short and J 9 bases short, with 10 bases between. Per the germline V gene, CDR1 is SQVTM and CDR2 is ANQGSEA. There are 10 residues in the CDR3. CDR3 sequence reads: CSVGVGRQYF. The DNA for the CDR3 is TGCAGCGTTGGGGTCGGTCGGCAGTACTTC.

This clone was observed a few times. The genes are TRBV7-2 and TRBJ2-7, with TRBD2 as a possible D gene (5 bases). Trimming took off 5 bases at V and 3 bases at J, with 17 bases between the two ends. The CDR3 sequence is 15 residues long. Germline CDR1 reads SGHTA; CDR2 reads FQGNSA. The CDR3 sequence: CASSPRTRTGYEQYF. CDR3 in DNA: TGTGCCAGCAGCCCGCGCACCCGGACTGGCTACGAGCAGTACTTC. Drawing the rest from reference TRBV7-2 and TRBJ2-7, the complete variable domain is GAGVSQSPSNKVTEKGKDVELRCDPISGHTALYWYRQSLGQGLEFLIYFQGNSAPDKSGLPSDRFSAERTGGSVSTLTIQRTQQEDSAVYLCASSPRTRTGYEQYFGPGTRLTVT.

This clone was seen only a few times. V and J are TRBV29-1 and TRBJ2-1; TRBD2 matches 8 bases. Germline V gene lookup returns CDR1 SQVTM and CDR2 ANQGSEA. V shed 0 bases, J shed 0 bases, and the junction held 4 bases outside the gene matches. This CDR3 has 16 amino acids. In DNA, the CDR3 is TGCAGCGTTGAAGATCGGAGCGGGAGCTCCTACAATGAGCAGTTCTTC. This encodes CSVEDRSGSSYNEQFF.

This clone was seen at least ten times. The J gene is TRBJ1-1, the V gene TRBV7-2; 12 bases are a match to TRBD1. The length of the CDR3 is 13 residues. V gave up 4 bases and J gave up 11 bases; unmatched junction bases: 5. CDR1 and CDR2 (germline): SGHTA, FQGNSA. The CDR3 loop is CASSSRDRGQAFF. As DNA, the CDR3 is TGTGCCAGCAGCTCCAGGGACAGGGGGCAGGCTTTCTTT.

This clone has a handful of counts. This sequence may be a read error, since a much larger clone differs from it by one base. This sequence joins TRBV6-6 and TRBJ2-6; 7 bases agree with TRBD1. The V segment lost 4 bases and the J segment 4 bases; nucleotides outside the gene matches: 4. From germline, CDR1 is MNHNY and CDR2 SVGAGI (reference sequence). The CDR3 has 15 amino acids. CDR3 coding DNA: TGTGCCAGCAGTTCTACAGGGGCAGGGGCCAACGTCCTGACTTTC. It codes for CASSSTGAGANVLTF.

This sequence joins TRBV7-2 and TRBJ2-6; 8 nucleotides align to TRBD2. The V segment lost 5 bases and the J segment 0 bases; nucleotides outside the gene matches: 9. CDR3 length equals 18 residues. CDR1 is SGHTA, CDR2 FQGNSA, per germline. CDR3 sequence reads: CASSTRRGGSSGANVLTF. Written as DNA, the CDR3 is TGTGCCAGCAGCACTAGACGGGGGGGCTCCTCTGGGGCCAACGTCCTGACTTTC. The whole variable domain, filled in from reference TRBV7-2 and TRBJ2-6, reads GAGVSQSPSNKVTEKGKDVELRCDPISGHTALYWYRQSLGQGLEFLIYFQGNSAPDKSGLPSDRFSAERTGGSVSTLTIQRTQQEDSAVYLCASSTRRGGSSGANVLTFGAGSRLTVL.